These 10 T cell receptor beta chains originate from one sample sequenced in a study of blood T cell repertoires in COVID-19. The assay was immunoSEQ multiplex PCR, and TCRdb's table has in-frame clones only and misses some. Among 100,000 to 150,000 clones, less than 90% were seen once, and the ten largest hold less than 8.5%. The specimen sequenced was peripheral blood. The receptors were sampled from an older man with active or convalescent COVID-19.

The chain links TRBV28 to TRBJ1-1; a possible D gene is TRBD1 (6 bases). Trimming cost V 10 bases and J 4 bases, with 22 bases left between them. The CDR3 covers 15 residues. Germline CDR1 MDHEN, CDR2 SYDVKM. CDR3 DNA: TGTGCCACCGAAACTTCCAGGGGCTGGGGCACTGAAGCTTTCTTT. Translated: CATETSRGWGTEAFF.

This clone was counted between two and nine times. The genes are TRBV19 and TRBJ2-3, with 9 nucleotides matching TRBD1. The CDR3 runs 17 residues. CDR1 and CDR2 from the germline V gene are LNHDA and SQIVND (reference sequence). J gave up 3 bases and V 6 bases, and 13 bases lay outside the gene matches. In nucleotides, the CDR3 is TGTGCCAGTAGCCGCACCCCGGGACAGGGAAGAACAGATACGCAGTATTTT. The encoded protein is CASSRTPGQGRTDTQYF.

DNA of the CDR3: TGTGCCAGCAGCTTAGCGACAGGGACACTCTCTGGAAACACCATATATTTT. Translating it yields CASSLATGTLSGNTIYF. The chain employs TRBV13 and TRBJ1-3; 7 bases agree with TRBD1. Looked up from germline, CDR1 is PRHDT and CDR2 is FYEKMQ (reference sequence). J gave up 0 bases and V 1 base, and 6 bases lay outside the gene matches. The CDR3 has 17 amino acids. The whole variable domain, filled in from reference TRBV13 and TRBJ1-3, reads AAGVIQSPRHLIKEKRETATLKCYPIPRHDTVYWYQQGPGQDPQFLISFYEKMQSDKGSIPDRFSAQQFSDYHSELNMSSLELGDSALYFCASSLATGTLSGNTIYFGEGSWLTVV.

This chain links TRBV7-9 with TRBJ1-6; 8 nucleotides agree with TRBD1. The germline V gene has CDR1 SEHNR and CDR2 FQNEAQ (reference sequence). This CDR3 contains 15 residues. V lost 5 bases, J lost 7 bases, and 7 bases stayed unmatched. CDR3 region: CASSLLTGENSPLHF. Written as DNA, the CDR3 is TGTGCCAGCAGCCTATTGACAGGGGAAAATTCACCCCTCCACTTT.

V usage is TRBV5-1 and J usage is TRBJ1-2; 7 bases are a match to TRBD1. The junction had 10 bases not matched to a gene; V was cut back by 3 bases and J by 11 bases. The CDR3 is 13 residues long. Germline CDR1 and CDR2: SGHRS and YFSETQ. The CDR3 nucleotides read TGCGCCAGCAGCTCCTCGGACAGGACTACATACACCTTC. As protein: CASSSSDRTTYTF.

This chain joins TRBV14 and TRBJ1-1; D is ambiguous. V lost 3 bases and J 7 bases, leaving 9 bases between the germline ends. This CDR3 is built from 12 residues. Germline loops: CDR1 SGHDN, CDR2 FVKESK. The CDR3 bases are TGTGCCAGCAGCCAGAACGAGTATGAAGCTTTCTTT. Protein sequence: CASSQNEYEAFF.

This chain connects TRBV9 to TRBJ2-1; the D gene is possibly TRBD2 (6 bases). The CDR3 is 14 residues long. Germline-derived CDR1 and CDR2 are SGDLS and YYNGEE. The germline V and J ends were trimmed by 0 bases and 12 bases, with 16 bases remaining between them. The CDR3 loop reads CASSVEGSRGVQFF. CDR3 nucleotides: TGTGCCAGCAGCGTAGAAGGATCGCGGGGCGTGCAGTTCTTC.

V is TRBV24-1 and J is TRBJ1-5; maybe TRBD1 (5 bases). Germline CDR1 is KGHDR and CDR2 is SFDVKD. The CDR3 length is 16 residues. V lost 4 bases and J lost 4, with 16 bases in between. CDR3 bases: TGTGCCACCAGTGACCCCGTCGGGGGGGAGAATCAGCCCCAGCATTTT. This encodes CATSDPVGGENQPQHF.

The CDR3, as DNA: TGTGCCAGCAGCCAAGTAGGCCCAGCGGGAGGGTCAGATACGCAGTATTTT. It encodes CASSQVGPAGGSDTQYF. This rearrangement joins TRBV14 to TRBJ2-3; 10 bases line up with TRBD2. The V and J ends lost 1 base and 4 bases, in that order; junction bases with no gene match: 8. This CDR3 has 17 amino acids. CDR1 SGHDN and CDR2 FVKESK come from the germline V gene.

There are a few counts of this clone. The chain combines TRBV12-3 or TRBV12-4 with TRBJ2-7, with D maybe TRBD2 (5 bases). Trimming shortened V by 3 bases and J by 4 bases, and 7 bases separated the two germline ends. The CDR3 loop spans 12 amino acids. In nucleotides, the CDR3 is TGTGCCAGCAGTTTCGGCGGGTACGAGCAGTACTTC. Its translation: CASSFGGYEQYF.